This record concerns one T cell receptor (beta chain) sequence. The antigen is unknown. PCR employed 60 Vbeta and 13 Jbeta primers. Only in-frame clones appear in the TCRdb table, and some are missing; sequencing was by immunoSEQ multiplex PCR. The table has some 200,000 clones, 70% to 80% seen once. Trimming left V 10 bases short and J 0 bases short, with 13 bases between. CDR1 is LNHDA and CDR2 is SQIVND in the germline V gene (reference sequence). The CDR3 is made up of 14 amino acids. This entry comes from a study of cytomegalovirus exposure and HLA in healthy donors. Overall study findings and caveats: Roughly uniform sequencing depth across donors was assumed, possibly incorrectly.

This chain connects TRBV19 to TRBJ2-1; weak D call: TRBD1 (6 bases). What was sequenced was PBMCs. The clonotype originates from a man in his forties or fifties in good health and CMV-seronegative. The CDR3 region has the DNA TGTGCCACCGGGACAACCTACTCCTACAATGAGCAGTTCTTC. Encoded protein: CATGTTYSYNEQFF.